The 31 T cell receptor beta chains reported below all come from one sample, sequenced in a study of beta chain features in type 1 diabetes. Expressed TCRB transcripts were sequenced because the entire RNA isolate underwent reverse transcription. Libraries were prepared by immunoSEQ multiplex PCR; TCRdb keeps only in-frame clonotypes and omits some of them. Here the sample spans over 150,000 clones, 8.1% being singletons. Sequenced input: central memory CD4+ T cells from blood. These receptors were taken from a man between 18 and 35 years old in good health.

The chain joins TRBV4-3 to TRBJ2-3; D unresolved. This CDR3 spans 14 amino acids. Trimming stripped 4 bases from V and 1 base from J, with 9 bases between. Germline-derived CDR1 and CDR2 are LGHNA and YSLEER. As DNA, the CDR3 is TGCGCCAGCAGCCCCGACACCCGCACAGATACGCAGTATTTT. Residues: CASSPDTRTDTQYF.

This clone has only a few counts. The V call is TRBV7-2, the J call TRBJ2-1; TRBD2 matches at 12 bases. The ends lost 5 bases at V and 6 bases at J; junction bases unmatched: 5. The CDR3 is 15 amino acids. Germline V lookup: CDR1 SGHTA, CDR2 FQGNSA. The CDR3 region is CASSPVTSGSNEQFF. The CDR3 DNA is TGTGCCAGCAGCCCCGTGACTAGCGGGAGCAATGAGCAGTTCTTC.

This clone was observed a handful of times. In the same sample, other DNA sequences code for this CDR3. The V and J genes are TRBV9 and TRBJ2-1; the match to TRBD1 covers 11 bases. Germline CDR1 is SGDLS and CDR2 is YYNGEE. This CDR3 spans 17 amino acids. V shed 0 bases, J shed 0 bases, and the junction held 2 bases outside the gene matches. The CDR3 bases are TGTGCCAGCAGCGTAGCCGGGACAGGGGGCTCCTACAATGAGCAGTTCTTC. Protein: CASSVAGTGGSYNEQFF.

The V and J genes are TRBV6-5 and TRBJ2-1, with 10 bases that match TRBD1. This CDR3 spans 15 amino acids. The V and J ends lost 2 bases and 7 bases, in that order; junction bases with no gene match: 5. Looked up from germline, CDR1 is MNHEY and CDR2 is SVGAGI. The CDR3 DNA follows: TGTGCCAGCAGTTACCAGTCGGGACAGGGGAATGAGCAGTTCTTC. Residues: CASSYQSGQGNEQFF.

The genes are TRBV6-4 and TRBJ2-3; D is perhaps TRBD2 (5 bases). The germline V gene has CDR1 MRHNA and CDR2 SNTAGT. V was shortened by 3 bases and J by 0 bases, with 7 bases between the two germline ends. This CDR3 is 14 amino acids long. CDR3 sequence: CASSEGRSTDTQYF. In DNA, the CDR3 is TGTGCCAGCAGTGAGGGGAGAAGCACAGATACGCAGTATTTT.

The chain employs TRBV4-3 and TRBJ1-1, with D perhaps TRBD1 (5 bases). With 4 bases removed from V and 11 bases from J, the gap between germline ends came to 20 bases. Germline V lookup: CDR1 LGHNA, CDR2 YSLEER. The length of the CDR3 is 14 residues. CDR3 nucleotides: TGCGCCAGCAGCCCGAGGCTGGGGCAGATGTTGGCTTTCTTT. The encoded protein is CASSPRLGQMLAFF.

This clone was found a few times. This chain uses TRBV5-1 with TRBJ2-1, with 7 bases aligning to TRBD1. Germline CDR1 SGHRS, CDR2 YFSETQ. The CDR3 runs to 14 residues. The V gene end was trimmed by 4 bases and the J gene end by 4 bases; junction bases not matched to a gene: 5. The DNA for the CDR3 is TGCGCCAGCAGCCCCAAGGGGGCGTACAATGAGCAGTTCTTC. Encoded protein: CASSPKGAYNEQFF.

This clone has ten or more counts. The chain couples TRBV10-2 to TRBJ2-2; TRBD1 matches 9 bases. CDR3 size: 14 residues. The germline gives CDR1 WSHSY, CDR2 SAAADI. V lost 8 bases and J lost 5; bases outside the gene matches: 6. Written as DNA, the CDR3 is TGCGCCAGCCGGGGGACAGGGAGGACCGGGGAGCTGTTTTTT. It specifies CASRGTGRTGELFF.

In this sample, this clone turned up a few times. The CDR3 DNA follows: TGTGCCAGCAGTTTATTTCAGGGGATCAACTATGGCTACACCTTC. It yields the protein CASSLFQGINYGYTF. The chain is built from TRBV27 and TRBJ1-2; D might be TRBD1 (6 bases). Trimming removed 1 base at V and 2 bases at J, with 11 bases between. This CDR3 spans 15 amino acids. CDR1 and CDR2 from the germline V gene are MNHEY and SMNVEV (reference sequence).

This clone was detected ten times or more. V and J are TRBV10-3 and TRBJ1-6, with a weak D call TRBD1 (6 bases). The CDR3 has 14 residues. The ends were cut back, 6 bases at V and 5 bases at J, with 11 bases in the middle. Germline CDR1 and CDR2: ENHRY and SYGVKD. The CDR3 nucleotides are TGTGCCATCAGCTATGGACAGAATAATTCACCCCTCCACTTT. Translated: CAISYGQNNSPLHF.

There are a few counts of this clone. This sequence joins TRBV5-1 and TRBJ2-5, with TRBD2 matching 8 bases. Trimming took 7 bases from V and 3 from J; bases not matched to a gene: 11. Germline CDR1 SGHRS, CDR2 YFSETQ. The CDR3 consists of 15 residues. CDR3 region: CASVKSGLVEETQYF. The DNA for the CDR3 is TGCGCCAGCGTAAAATCGGGACTAGTGGAAGAGACCCAGTACTTC.

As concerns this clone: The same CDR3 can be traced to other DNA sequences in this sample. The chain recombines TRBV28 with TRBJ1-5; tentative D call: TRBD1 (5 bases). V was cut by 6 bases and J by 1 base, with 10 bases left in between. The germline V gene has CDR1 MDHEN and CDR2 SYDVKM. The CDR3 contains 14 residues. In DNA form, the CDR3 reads TGTGCCAGCAGCCGGGGGGGGAGCAATCAGCCCCAGCATTTT. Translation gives CASSRGGSNQPQHF. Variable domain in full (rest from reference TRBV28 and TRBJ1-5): DVKVTQSSRYLVKRTGEKVFLECVQDMDHENMFWYRQDPGLGLRLIYFSYDVKMKEKGDIPEGYSVSREKKERFSLILESASTNQTSMYLCASSRGGSNQPQHFGDGTRLSIL.

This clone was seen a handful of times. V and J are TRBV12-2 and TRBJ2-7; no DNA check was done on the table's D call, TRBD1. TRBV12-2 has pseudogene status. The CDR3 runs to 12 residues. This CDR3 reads CASRLPAGEQYF. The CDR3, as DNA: TGTGCAAGTCGCTTACCGGCAGGGGAGCAGTACTTC.

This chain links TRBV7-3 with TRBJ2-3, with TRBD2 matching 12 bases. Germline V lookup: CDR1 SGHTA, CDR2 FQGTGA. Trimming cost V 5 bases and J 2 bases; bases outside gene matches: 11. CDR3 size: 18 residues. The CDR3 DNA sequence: TGTGCCAGCAGCCCCGGGGGAGGACTAGCGGGATCCACAGATACGCAGTATTTT. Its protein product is CASSPGGGLAGSTDTQYF.

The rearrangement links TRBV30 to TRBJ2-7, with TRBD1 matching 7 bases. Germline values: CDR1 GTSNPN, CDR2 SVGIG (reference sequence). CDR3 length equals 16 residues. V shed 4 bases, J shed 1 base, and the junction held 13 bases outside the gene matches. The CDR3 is CAWKMPGTVRSYEQYF. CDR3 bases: TGTGCCTGGAAGATGCCGGGGACAGTTCGATCCTACGAGCAGTACTTC.

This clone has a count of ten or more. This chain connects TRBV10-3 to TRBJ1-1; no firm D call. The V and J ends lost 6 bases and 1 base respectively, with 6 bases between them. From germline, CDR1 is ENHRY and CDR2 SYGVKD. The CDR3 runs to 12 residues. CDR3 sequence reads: CAISRSNTEAFF. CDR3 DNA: TGTGCCATCAGCCGTTCGAACACTGAAGCTTTCTTT.

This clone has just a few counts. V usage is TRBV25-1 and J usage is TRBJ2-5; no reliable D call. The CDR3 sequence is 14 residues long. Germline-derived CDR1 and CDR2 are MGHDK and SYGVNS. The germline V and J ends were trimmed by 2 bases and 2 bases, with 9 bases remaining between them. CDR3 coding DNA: TGTGCCAGCAGTGAAGCCAGGTTTCAAGAGACCCAGTACTTC. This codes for CASSEARFQETQYF.

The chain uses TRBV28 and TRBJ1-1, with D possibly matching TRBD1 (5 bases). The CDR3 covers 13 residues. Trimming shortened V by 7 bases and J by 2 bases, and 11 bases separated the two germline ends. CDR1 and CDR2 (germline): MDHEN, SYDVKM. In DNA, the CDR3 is TGTGCCAGCACCGTCGACAGTAACACTGAAGCTTTCTTT. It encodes CASTVDSNTEAFF.

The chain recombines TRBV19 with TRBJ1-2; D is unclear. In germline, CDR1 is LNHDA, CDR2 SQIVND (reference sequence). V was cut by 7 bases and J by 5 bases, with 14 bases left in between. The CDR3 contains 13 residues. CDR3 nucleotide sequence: TGTGCCAGTATGACGGGGATCCCTTATGGCTACACCTTC. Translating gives CASMTGIPYGYTF.

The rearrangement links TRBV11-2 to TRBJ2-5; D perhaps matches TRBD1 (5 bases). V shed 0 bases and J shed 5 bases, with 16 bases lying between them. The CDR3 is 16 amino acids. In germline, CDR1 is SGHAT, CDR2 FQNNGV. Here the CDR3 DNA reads TGTGCCAGCAGCTTAGATCTCACAGGTTTTAGGGAGACCCAGTACTTC. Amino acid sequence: CASSLDLTGFRETQYF. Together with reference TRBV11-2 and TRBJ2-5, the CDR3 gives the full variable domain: EAGVAQSPRYKIIEKRQSVAFWCNPISGHATLYWYQQILGQGPKLLIQFQNNGVVDDSQLPKDRFSAERLKGVDSTLKIQPAKLEDSAVYLCASSLDLTGFRETQYFGPGTRLLVL.

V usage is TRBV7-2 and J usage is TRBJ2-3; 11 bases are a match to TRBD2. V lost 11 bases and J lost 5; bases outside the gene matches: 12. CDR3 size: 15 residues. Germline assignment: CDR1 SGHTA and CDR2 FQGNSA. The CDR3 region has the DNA TGTGCCTCGTCTCTAGCGGGGGGTGGTGGAGATACGCAGTATTTT. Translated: CASSLAGGGGDTQYF.

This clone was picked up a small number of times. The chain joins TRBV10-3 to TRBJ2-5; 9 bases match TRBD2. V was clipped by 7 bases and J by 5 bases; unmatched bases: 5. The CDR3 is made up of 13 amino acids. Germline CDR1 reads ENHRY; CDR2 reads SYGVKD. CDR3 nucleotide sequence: TGTGCCATCAAGGAGCGGGGGGATGAGACCCAGTACTTC. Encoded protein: CAIKERGDETQYF.

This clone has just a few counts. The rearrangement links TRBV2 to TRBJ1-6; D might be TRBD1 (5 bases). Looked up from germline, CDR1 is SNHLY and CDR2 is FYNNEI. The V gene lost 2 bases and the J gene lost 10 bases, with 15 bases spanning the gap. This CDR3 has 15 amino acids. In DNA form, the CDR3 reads TGTGCCAGCAGTGAATCGGGCCCAGGGCGGTCACCCCTCCACTTT. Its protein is CASSESGPGRSPLHF.

The DNA for the CDR3 is TGTGCCAGCTCACTTCGATCCCCTTCGGGCTACAATGAGCAGTTCTTC. This codes for CASSLRSPSGYNEQFF. The J gene is TRBJ2-1, the V gene TRBV18; no definite D call. V lost 4 bases and J lost 3, with 16 bases in between. This CDR3 comprises 16 residues. In germline, CDR1 is KGHSH, CDR2 LQKENI.

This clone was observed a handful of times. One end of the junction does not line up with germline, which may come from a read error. Written as DNA, the CDR3 is TGTGCCAGCAGCTTAGTAACCGGGTCCTTCAATGAGCAGTTCTTC. Translated: CASSLVTGSFNEQFF. V is TRBV7-8 and J is TRBJ2-1; D is ambiguous. Germline V gene data show CDR1 as SGHVS and CDR2 as FQNEAQ. The CDR3 sequence is 15 residues long.

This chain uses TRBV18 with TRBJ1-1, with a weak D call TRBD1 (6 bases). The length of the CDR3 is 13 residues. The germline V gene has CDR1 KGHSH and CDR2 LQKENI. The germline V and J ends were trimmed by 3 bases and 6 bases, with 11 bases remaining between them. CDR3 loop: CASSPHKGAEAFF. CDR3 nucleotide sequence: TGTGCCAGCTCACCCCATAAGGGGGCTGAAGCTTTCTTT. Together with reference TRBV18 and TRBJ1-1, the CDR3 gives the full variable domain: NAGVMQNPRHLVRRRGQEARLRCSPMKGHSHVYWYRQLPEEGLKFMVYLQKENIIDESGMPKERFSAEFPKEGPSILRIQQVVRGDSAAYFCASSPHKGAEAFFGQGTRLTVV.

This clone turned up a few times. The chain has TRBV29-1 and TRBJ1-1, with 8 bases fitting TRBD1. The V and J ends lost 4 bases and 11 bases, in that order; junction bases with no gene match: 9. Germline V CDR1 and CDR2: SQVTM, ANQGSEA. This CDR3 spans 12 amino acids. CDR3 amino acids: CSVVGDRRLAFF. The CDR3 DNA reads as TGCAGCGTTGTAGGGGACAGGCGGTTGGCTTTCTTT.

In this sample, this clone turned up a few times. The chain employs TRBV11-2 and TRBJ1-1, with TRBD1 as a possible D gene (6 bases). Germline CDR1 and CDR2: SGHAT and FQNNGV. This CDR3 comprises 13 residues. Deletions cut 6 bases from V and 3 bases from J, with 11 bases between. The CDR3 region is CASSGAGDTEAFF. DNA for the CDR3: TGTGCCAGCAGTGGAGCAGGGGACACTGAAGCTTTCTTT.

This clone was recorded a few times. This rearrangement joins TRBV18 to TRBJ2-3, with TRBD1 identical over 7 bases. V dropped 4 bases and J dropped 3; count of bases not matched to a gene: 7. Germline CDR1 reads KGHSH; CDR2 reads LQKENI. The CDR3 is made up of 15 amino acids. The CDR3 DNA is TGTGCCAGCTCACGGCAGGGGGTCAAAACAGATACGCAGTATTTT. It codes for CASSRQGVKTDTQYF.

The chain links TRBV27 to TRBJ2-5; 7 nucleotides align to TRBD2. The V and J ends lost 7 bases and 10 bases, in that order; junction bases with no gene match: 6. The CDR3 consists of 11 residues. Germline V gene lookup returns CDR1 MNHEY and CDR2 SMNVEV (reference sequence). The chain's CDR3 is CASTAGAVQYF. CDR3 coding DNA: TGTGCCAGCACGGCGGGAGCGGTCCAGTACTTC.

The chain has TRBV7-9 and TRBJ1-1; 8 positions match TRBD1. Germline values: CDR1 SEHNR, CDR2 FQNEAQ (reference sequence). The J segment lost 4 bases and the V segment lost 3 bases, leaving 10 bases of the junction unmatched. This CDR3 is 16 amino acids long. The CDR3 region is CASSFYRQGSGTEAFF. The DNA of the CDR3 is TGTGCCAGCAGCTTCTACAGACAGGGGAGTGGCACTGAAGCTTTCTTT.